The table lists the clone carrying this T cell receptor beta chain with a few counts. The antigen remains undetermined. The sample is drawn from a study of identical twins. Notes on the study in general: Abundant beta clonotypes from cord blood had fewer insertions, unlike memory repertoires, which showed none. Twin sharing of out-of-frame TCR alpha was underestimated by models in monozygotic pairs.

TCRdb ran MiXCR on the 5' RACE reads and lists one entry per CDR3 protein. The data contain fewer than 900,000 distinct CDR3 sequences, approximately 22% of them singletons. V was shortened by 7 bases and J by 2 bases, with 15 bases between the two germline ends. The CDR3 spans 14 residues. The germline gives CDR1 MGHDK, CDR2 SYGVNS. This sample was shared with a second study, whose subject was T cells expressing NK-cell markers.

The TCR comes from a young woman in good health. Sequenced sample: PBMCs. This chain uses TRBV25-1 with TRBJ2-7; D uncertain. The CDR3 loop reads CASTEPGSTYEQYF. In DNA, the CDR3 is TGTGCCAGCACCGAACCAGGATCCACCTACGAGCAGTACTTC.